The present T cell receptor (beta chain) was sequenced within a study of blood T cell repertoires in COVID-19 (dated by TCRdb to 2018 to 2021). At the level of the whole study: Samples covering the acute and convalescent phases of COVID-19 were provided by collaborators in the United States, Italy and Spain. Samples came from the ongoing ImmuneRACE study (first 160 participants) plus 1,254 subjects from 6 global collaborators. Nearly every sample came with metadata listing a de-identified subject ID, COVID-19 status, age in years and sex. Where available, HLA class I and class II types were obtained from metadata supplied by the sample provider rather than from assay-based typing. The dataset comprised deeply sampled blood TCRbeta repertoires from subjects exposed to, actively infected with, or recovered from COVID-19. The repertoires were made available in a free public database intended to serve as a resource for research on the immune response to SARS-CoV-2. The material from the prospective study consisted of cDNA or gDNA derived from T cells, B-cell-depleted T cells, or PBMCs. General study outcomes and caveats: The amount of clinical and demographic metadata varied by source and participant and was provided uncurated.

In regard to this clone: Its antigen is still unknown. Nothing much larger sits one base from this clone, and base qualities are not available.

Collaborating institutions collected whole blood in K2EDTA tubes following their own protocols. Collaborator samples were shipped for TCRbeta analysis as frozen whole blood, isolated PBMCs, or DNA extracted from either sample type. TCRbeta CDR3 regions were amplified from genomic DNA using the immunoSEQ Assay, a bias-controlled multiplex PCR. On the authors' methods: Within the assay, amplification of reference gene primers was used to estimate how many nucleated cells each sample contained. Sequence reads were collapsed and filtered to measure the absolute abundance of every unique TCRbeta CDR3 rearrangement. For each sample, productive Simpson clonality was calculated as the square root of Simpson's diversity index across productive rearrangements. TCRdb obtained this table from immuneACCESS and retained in-frame rearrangements with V and J assigned. These tables miss some clones; where compared with another copy, unresolved V genes account for less than half of the shortfall, and the remainder is unexplained. The V and J calls and clone size are taken from that table; D and trimming were inferred from the DNA. In all, the sample holds 200,000 to 300,000 clones, and 70% to 90% of those were seen once. In total, the top ten clones hold more than 1.2% of the sample.

The CDR3 contains 15 residues, cysteine and phenylalanine counted. Of the read, only the CDR3 DNA is kept; its 45 bases are in frame from base 1. V drops 1 base and J drops 3 bases, leaving 7 bases in between. The germline V gene yields SNHLY for CDR1 and FYNNEI for CDR2. The specimen was peripheral blood. This TCR derives from an elderly man with acute or convalescent COVID-19. In this chain, TRBV2 is recombined with TRBJ2-6; no D segment can be confidently identified. The CDR3 is CASSEGSVGANVLTF. The nucleotides read TGTGCCAGCAGTGAAGGGAGCGTTGGGGCCAACGTCCTGACTTTC.